The rows below give T cell receptor beta chains drawn from one sample of a study of chemoradiotherapy in HPV16-positive cancers. The table came from immunoSEQ multiplex PCR; TCRdb's copy has only in-frame clones and leaves some out. Among several thousand clones, 75% to 80% were seen once, and the ten largest hold roughly 3.7%. This specimen was acquired from a patient who underwent chemoradiotherapy. Receptors originate from a human donor with HPV-associated anogenital cancer. CDR3s include the opening cysteine and the closing phenylalanine or tryptophan. Fields, in order: CDR3 length, clone size, J gene, V gene, D gene, CDR3 protein, CDR3 DNA. The D gene is left open where the match is weak. Expanded clones are given a class, and other clones once, few, many or no size at all.

length: 16
size: -
J: TRBJ1-1
V: TRBV4-2
D: -
CDR3: CASSQDLAPSNTEAFF
DNA: TGTGCCAGCAGCCAAGATCTTGCCCCTTCGAACACTGAAGCTTTCTTT

length: 11
size: -
J: TRBJ1-1
V: TRBV5-4
D: -
CDR3: CASSLDGTSFF
DNA: TGTGCCAGCAGCTTGGACGGGACGTCTTTCTTT

length: 18
size: -
J: TRBJ2-7
V: TRBV19
D: TRBD1
CDR3: CASSPRTGAAILSYEQYF
DNA: TGTGCCAGTAGTCCCCGGACAGGGGCCGCAATACTCTCCTACGAGCAGTACTTC

length: 15
size: -
J: TRBJ1-6
V: TRBV5-1
D: -
CDR3: CASSGRAGDNSPLHF
DNA: TGCGCCAGCTCAGGTCGGGCCGGGGACAATTCACCCCTCCACTTT

length: 12
size: -
J: TRBJ2-3
V: TRBV6-1
D: -
CDR3: CASSTGGSTQYF
DNA: TGTGCCAGCAGTACAGGTGGTTCGACGCAGTATTTT

length: 14
size: -
J: TRBJ1-1
V: TRBV15
D: -
CDR3: CATSRDQLSQEAFF
DNA: TGTGCCACCAGCAGGGACCAATTATCTCAAGAAGCTTTCTTT

length: 13
size: -
J: TRBJ1-4
V: TRBV19
D: TRBD1
CDR3: CASADRPNEKLFF
DNA: TGTGCCTCAGCGGACAGGCCTAATGAAAAACTGTTTTTT

length: 16
size: -
J: TRBJ2-3
V: TRBV7-9
D: TRBD2
CDR3: CASSSGTSGWADTQYF
DNA: TGTGCCAGCAGCTCGGGGACTAGCGGGTGGGCAGATACGCAGTATTTT

length: 15
size: -
J: TRBJ2-2
V: TRBV5-1
D: TRBD2
CDR3: CASSLTSGGARELFF
DNA: TGCGCCAGCAGCTTGACTAGCGGGGGGGCCCGGGAGCTGTTTTTT

length: 13
size: -
J: TRBJ2-7
V: TRBV2
D: -
CDR3: CASSTGTGNEQYF
DNA: TGTGCCAGCAGTACAGGGACTGGGAACGAGCAGTACTTC

length: 15
size: -
J: TRBJ2-7
V: TRBV9
D: -
CDR3: CASSVGSGASYEQYF
DNA: TGTGCCAGCAGCGTAGGGTCTGGGGCCTCCTACGAGCAGTACTTC

length: 12
size: -
J: TRBJ1-1
V: TRBV30
D: -
CDR3: CAWSRWGTEAFF
DNA: TGTGCCTGGAGTAGATGGGGTACTGAAGCTTTCTTT

length: 13
size: once
J: TRBJ1-1
V: TRBV21-1
D: -
CDR3: CASSKESGFRAFF
DNA: TGTGCCAGCAGCAAAGAGTCGGGGTTTAGGGCTTTCTTT

length: 16
size: -
J: TRBJ1-1
V: TRBV27
D: TRBD1
CDR3: CASSLWTGGARTEAFF
DNA: TGTGCCAGCAGTTTGTGGACAGGGGGCGCGAGGACTGAAGCTTTCTTT

length: 13
size: -
J: TRBJ1-2
V: TRBV7-2
D: -
CDR3: CASSATGSYGYTF
DNA: TGTGCCAGCAGCGCGACGGGGTCCTATGGCTACACCTTC

length: 16
size: -
J: TRBJ1-1
V: TRBV5-1
D: -
CDR3: CASSLDPGARNTEAFF
DNA: TGCGCCAGCAGCTTGGATCCCGGGGCTCGGAACACTGAAGCTTTCTTT

length: 15
size: -
J: TRBJ1-5
V: TRBV5-6
D: TRBD1
CDR3: CASSPRDRAVQPQHF
DNA: TGTGCCAGCAGCCCCCGGGACAGGGCCGTCCAGCCCCAGCATTTT

length: 15
size: -
J: TRBJ2-7
V: TRBV11-2
D: TRBD2
CDR3: CASSFGSGPSYEQYF
DNA: TGTGCCAGCAGCTTTGGTAGCGGGCCATCCTACGAGCAGTACTTC

length: 17
size: -
J: TRBJ2-3
V: TRBV5-4
D: TRBD1
CDR3: CASSPRPGTGGADTQYF
DNA: TGTGCCAGCAGCCCCCGTCCCGGGACAGGGGGCGCAGATACGCAGTATTTT

length: 15
size: -
J: TRBJ2-1
V: TRBV27
D: TRBD2
CDR3: CASTQIAGVLNEQFF
DNA: TGTGCCAGCACGCAAATAGCGGGAGTCTTGAATGAGCAGTTCTTC

length: 14
size: -
J: TRBJ1-4
V: TRBV7-2
D: TRBD1
CDR3: CASSRDRGYEKLFF
DNA: TGTGCCAGCAGTAGGGACAGGGGGTATGAAAAACTGTTTTTT

length: 16
size: -
J: TRBJ1-5
V: TRBV5-1
D: -
CDR3: CASSPMAGGFNQPQHF
DNA: TGCGCCAGCAGCCCTATGGCCGGGGGCTTCAATCAGCCCCAGCATTTT

length: 14
size: -
J: TRBJ1-5
V: TRBV18
D: -
CDR3: CASSPDTANQPQHF
DNA: TGTGCCAGCTCACCGGACACGGCTAATCAGCCCCAGCATTTT

length: 12
size: -
J: TRBJ1-2
V: TRBV29-1
D: -
CDR3: CSVEHREVGYTF
DNA: TGCAGCGTTGAGCACAGGGAAGTTGGCTACACCTTC

length: 14
size: -
J: TRBJ1-2
V: TRBV29-1
D: -
CDR3: CSVENRTTPYGYTF
DNA: TGCAGCGTTGAAAACAGAACAACTCCCTATGGCTACACCTTC

length: 16
size: -
J: TRBJ2-7
V: TRBV19
D: TRBD2
CDR3: CASSIVSGSSSPPVYF
DNA: TGTGCCAGTAGTATCGTTAGCGGGAGTAGTTCACCCCCGGTGTACTTC

length: 13
size: -
J: TRBJ2-7
V: TRBV5-4
D: -
CDR3: CASSNPPSYEQYF
DNA: TGTGCCAGCAGCAACCCCCCGTCCTACGAGCAGTACTTC

length: 15
size: -
J: TRBJ2-1
V: TRBV9
D: -
CDR3: CASSVDGMGYNEQFF
DNA: TGTGCCAGCAGCGTAGATGGGATGGGGTACAATGAGCAGTTCTTC

length: 13
size: -
J: TRBJ2-7
V: TRBV30
D: -
CDR3: CAWSGVLPYEQYF
DNA: TGTGCCTGGAGTGGGGTTTTACCCTACGAGCAGTACTTC

length: 15
size: -
J: TRBJ2-3
V: TRBV5-8
D: TRBD2
CDR3: CASSLRLADTDTQYF
DNA: TGTGCCAGCAGCTTGCGACTAGCAGACACAGATACGCAGTATTTT

length: 14
size: -
J: TRBJ1-4
V: TRBV28
D: -
CDR3: CASSLEGSGEKLFF
DNA: TGTGCCAGCAGTTTGGAGGGGAGTGGTGAAAAACTGTTTTTT

length: 15
size: -
J: TRBJ1-3
V: TRBV28
D: -
CDR3: CASSLLSNSGNTIYF
DNA: TGTGCCAGCAGTTTATTGAGCAACTCTGGAAACACCATATATTTT

length: 16
size: -
J: TRBJ1-2
V: TRBV6-6
D: TRBD1
CDR3: CASSYLGQGAEYGYTF
DNA: TGTGCCAGCAGTTACTTGGGACAGGGGGCAGAGTATGGCTACACCTTC

length: 14
size: -
J: TRBJ2-7
V: TRBV5-4
D: TRBD2
CDR3: CASATSGTPWEQYF
DNA: TGTGCCAGTGCCACTAGCGGGACCCCCTGGGAGCAGTACTTC

length: 11
size: -
J: TRBJ2-5
V: TRBV2
D: -
CDR3: CGLGTQETQYF
DNA: TGTGGGCTCGGCACCCAGGAGACCCAGTACTTC

length: 16
size: once
J: TRBJ1-5
V: TRBV7-2
D: -
CDR3: CASSPNHRGQNQPQHF
DNA: TGTGCCAGCAGCCCAAACCATCGGGGACAAAATCAGCCCCAGCATTTT

length: 13
size: once
J: TRBJ2-7
V: TRBV27
D: -
CDR3: CASSLTETYEQYF
DNA: TGTGCCAGCAGTTTAACTGAGACCTACGAGCAGTACTTC